The clone carrying this T cell receptor beta chain showed up just a few times. Its antigen is not known. The entry originates in a study of T-cell reconstitution after alpha-beta-depleted transplantation in children. Study observations and caveats: It was reported that alpha-beta T cells came from several hundred expanded graft clones (about two months after transplant). A year post-transplant, T-cell counts and diversity derived mostly from newly produced T cells. TCRbeta diversity was high at day 60 in some patients (a result of surviving recipient T cells and thymic progenitors).

With V trimmed by 3 bases and J by 7 bases, 3 bases remained unmatched. The CDR3 is 14 residues long. CDR1 is SGHTA and CDR2 is FQGNSA in the germline V gene. Preparation of the TCRbeta library involved a method that used unique molecular identifiers. TCRdb reprocessed the PCR reads with MiXCR, giving one entry per CDR3 protein. This repertoire shows fewer than 550,000 distinct CDR3 sequences, about an eighth found once; its top ten account for around 15%. Sequencing used PBMCs, mostly from graft donor cells, obtained 180 days after TCRalphabeta/CD19-depleted stem cell transplant. The V and J genes are TRBV7-2 and TRBJ1-6; 7 bases line up with TRBD1. The clonotype originates from a female patient between 2 and 15 years old who had a stem cell transplant for aplastic anemia, so the T cells may come from the graft donor. In DNA form, the CDR3 reads TGTGCCAGCAGCTTCGGGACAGTCAATTCACCCCTCCACTTT. Encoded protein: CASSFGTVNSPLHF.